Below, one TCR beta chain is given with its context. This entry belongs to a study of blood T cell repertoires in COVID-19. The CDR3 runs to 14 residues. CDR1 is SGHRS and CDR2 is YFSETQ in the germline V gene. Germline trimming cut 5 bases from V and 3 bases from J; bases unmatched to any gene: 4. Original methodology: Estimation of nucleated cell counts was performed using reference gene primer amplification. Using immunoSEQ multiplex PCR, the repertoire was profiled, and TCRdb retains in-frame clones only, with some absent. That table supplies the V and J calls and clone size; D and trimming were determined from the DNA. The data contain about 280,000 clones, 75% to 85% of them singletons.

This chain uses TRBV5-1 with TRBJ2-5, with TRBD2 matching 10 bases. The sequence was obtained from a man aged 50-59 years with active or convalescent COVID-19. The source material was peripheral blood. CDR3 in amino acids: CASSYLAGEETQYF. The CDR3 DNA reads as TGCGCCAGCAGTTACCTAGCGGGAGAAGAGACCCAGTACTTC.